What follows are 7 T cell receptor beta chains derived from one specimen sequenced in a study of TIL therapy for anti-PD-1-resistant metastatic lung cancer. The immunoSEQ assay was v3. Sequencing used immunoSEQ multiplex PCR; TCRdb keeps in-frame clones, though not all of them. The repertoire holds more than 45,000 clones, around 86% seen once, with 2% to 3% in the top ten. The time point was: pre-treatment sample, taken before nivolumab and TIL therapy. This specimen consisted of blood, obtained at baseline. The receptors here all came from a person aged 25-85 years with non-small cell lung cancer.

This clone was detected only once. The V gene is TRBV2, the J gene TRBJ2-5; D gene uncertain. The CDR3 extends over 15 amino acids. Germline CDR1 and CDR2: SNHLY and FYNNEI. V shed 3 bases and J shed 4 bases, with 15 bases lying between them. CDR3 loop: CASSESGILRETQYF. CDR3 DNA: TGTGCCAGCAGTGAGTCCGGTATCCTTCGAGAGACCCAGTACTTC.

J is TRBJ1-5 and V is TRBV24-1; 8 positions match TRBD1. J was trimmed by 4 bases and V by 12 bases; bases with no gene match: 4. Germline V gene lookup returns CDR1 KGHDR and CDR2 SFDVKD. The CDR3 has 12 amino acids. The CDR3 spells CAEHRGNQPQHF. Here the CDR3 DNA reads TGTGCCGAGCACAGGGGGAATCAGCCCCAGCATTTT.

The genes are TRBV20-1 and TRBJ1-4; D gene ambiguous. The CDR3 runs to 14 residues. CDR1 and CDR2 (germline): DFQATT, SNEGSKA (reference sequence). Trimming left V 3 bases short and J 0 bases short, with 8 bases between. The CDR3 DNA follows: TGCAGTGCTAGTAAAGCACCAACTAATGAAAAACTGTTTTTT. Its translation: CSASKAPTNEKLFF.

This clone was picked up one time. CDR3 sequence reads: CASSQDIVGDTQYF. The CDR3, as DNA: TGCGCCAGCAGCCAAGATATCGTAGGGGATACGCAGTATTTT. The V and J genes are TRBV4-1 and TRBJ2-3; unclear D gene. The CDR3 length is 14 residues. V lost 0 bases, J lost 6 bases, and 10 bases lay in between. In germline, CDR1 is MGHRA, CDR2 YSYEKL.

This chain joins TRBV19 and TRBJ1-6, with 8 nucleotides matching TRBD1. V lost 6 bases and J lost 9; bases outside the gene matches: 13. The CDR3 is made up of 16 amino acids. CDR1 is LNHDA, CDR2 SQIVND, per germline (reference sequence). This CDR3 reads CASSPGGQGKGSPLHF. The CDR3 nucleotides read TGTGCCAGTAGCCCCGGCGGACAGGGAAAGGGTTCACCCCTCCACTTT.

V and J are TRBV3-1 (or the pseudogene TRBV3-2) and TRBJ2-1; D gene ambiguous. The CDR3 totals 15 residues. V shed 4 bases and J shed 1 base, with 11 bases lying between them. Germline CDR1 is LGHDT and CDR2 is YNNKEL (reference sequence). The CDR3 spells CASSRRVDSYNEQFF. CDR3 bases: TGTGCCAGCAGCCGAAGAGTAGATTCCTACAATGAGCAGTTCTTC.

The chain has TRBV29-1 and TRBJ1-1, with no clear D. The CDR3 sequence is 13 residues long. Germline assignment: CDR1 SQVTM and CDR2 ANQGSEA. V was pared by 7 bases and J by 13 bases, with 25 bases between. The CDR3 sequence: CSAIRAATKEGFF. In DNA, the CDR3 is TGCAGCGCCATTCGGGCAGCCACGAAGGAGGGTTTCTTT.